This TCR beta chain was obtained from a study of cytomegalovirus exposure and HLA in healthy donors listed by TCRdb under 2017. At the level of the whole study: An earlier analysis of 587 of the donors reported approximately 270 Gb of sequence data and 100 million to 140 million unique TCR beta sequences from some 180 million T cells. Roughly 300 gigabases of sequencing data and tens of millions of unique TCR sequences were included in an early release covering several hundred HLA-typed donors. Among the roughly 400 genotyped donors, roughly 80% belonged to the genetic ancestry cluster associated with self-reported Caucasian donors. The study was designed to test whether signatures of past pathogen exposure could be identified by cataloging public T cell receptors. The T cell repertoires of 666 subjects were profiled by immunosequencing and related to cytomegalovirus serostatus. A separate validation cohort of over 95 different subjects was used in addition to the roughly 620-subject first cohort. The study combined high-throughput TCR immunosequencing, statistical association of individual TCRs with disease status, and machine learning to predict cytomegalovirus infection status. A later analysis re-analyzed previously published TCR beta repertoires from 660 or so donors and added high-resolution HLA genotyping to study TCR occurrence patterns. Rather than drawing on any new phenotypic data, the later analysis identified candidate immune exposures from TCR beta sequences and the way those sequences occurred across donors. To decide whether each TCR beta V gene segment behaved as functional or pseudogenic, an earlier analysis of 587 of the donors relied on high-throughput TCR beta sequencing. Donor age, sex, ethnicity and CMV serostatus were compiled together with the repertoire data. In a later genetic analysis, genome-wide SNP genotypes for about three fifths of the roughly 670 donors were used, and that subset was treated as a discovery cohort. All discovery cohort repertoires had been generated on a single sequencing platform. Both class I and class II loci were covered by HLA typing, at four-digit resolution. Typing coverage differed by locus: A, B, C, DRB1 and DQB1 were typed in roughly 620-640 donors, DQA1 in 500 to 550, DPA1 in 600 to 610, and DPB1 in approximately 450. Several DR-DQ haplotypes were treated as single units for association and clustering because of strong linkage in the cohort. Across 398 genotyped donors of the cohort, an average of approximately 240,000 unique TCR beta nucleotide sequences per donor were sequenced, and roughly 17% of those sequences were non-productive. On the study overall, not on this receptor specifically: Assigning TCR associations to individual alleles was difficult when HLA alleles, especially DR and DQ, strongly co-occurred. The authors suggested that the approach could potentially be extended to other disease states and immunological phenotypes. A further reported finding was that TCR beta sequences accurately predicted the HLA-A and HLA-B alleles for most subjects in the first cohort. Linkage disequilibrium might explain the correlated functional status among segregating V segments, but an unknown experimental factor could not be excluded. In a later genetic analysis, a missense DCLRE1C variant was associated with V-gene and J-gene trimming of TCR beta chains, and the association was replicated in an independent cohort. In a later analysis, most CMV-associated TCR beta chains were found to appear HLA-restricted, with HLA associations seemingly driven largely by CMV exposure. Compared with the approximately 710-donor mean, donors in an Asian-associated ancestry cluster had fewer N-insertions in productive TCRs, according to a later genetic analysis. In a later analysis, TCR association rates were found to vary across HLA loci, with the most associated TCRs seen for DRB1 alleles and the fewest for HLA-C alleles. Because the 87-base-pair reads could not distinguish some IMGT-functional V segments, including TRBV6-2 and TRBV6-3, those segments were excluded. About 15 rarely observed V segments, including chromosome 9 orphons, were excluded from the earlier analysis of several hundred of the donors because counts were too low. A total of fewer than 200 TCR beta chains were listed by the study as associated with cytomegalovirus. Sequencing depth was assumed to be roughly uniform across donors in the presence/absence analyses, though that assumption may not hold. Compared with equally common non-associated chains, HLA-associated TCR beta chains in a later analysis were more clonally expanded and had lower generation probabilities. The classifier was reported to diagnose cytomegalovirus status with high specificity and sensitivity in both the original cohort and the validation cohort. Several of the top co-occurrence clusters appeared to be linked to parvovirus B19, influenza, CMV and Epstein-Barr virus, according to a later analysis. For the cohort, immune exposure information was limited to CMV serostatus. This cohort had only TCR beta chains sequenced, and the lack of alpha or paired-chain data limited which features could be detected. Across donors, most TCR sequences were observed very rarely, whereas some public TCRs were present in many individuals. Specific HLA alleles were associated with 15,000 to 20,000 TCR beta sequences at a false discovery rate of 0.05 in a later analysis. The sequencing pipeline was judged likely to have produced a cluster of highly shared sequence variants as a technical artifact. In vitro tests confirmed that three of the cytomegalovirus-associated TCR beta chains recognize cytomegalovirus antigens. In an earlier analysis of some 540 of the donors, most TCR beta V segments appeared in productive rearrangements about 87% or about 30% of the time, broadly matching IMGT annotations. HLA typing was unavailable for some donors at each locus, so association tests used only the typed subset.

In regard to this clone: No antigen is known for it. Per-nucleotide qualities are absent, and no much larger clonotype sits a single base away.

The junction carries 6 bases between V and J, which are trimmed by 5 bases and 1 base respectively. The CDR3 spans 13 residues, from the cysteine through the phenylalanine. This entry keeps only the CDR3 DNA: 39 bases, framed from base 1. Taken from the germline V gene (reference sequence), the CDR1 and CDR2 loops are SEHNR and FQNEAQ. The protocol used for the library was the immunoSEQ multiplex PCR assay. A mixture of 60 forward primers for TCR Vbeta segments and 13 reverse primers for TCR Jbeta segments was used in the multiplex PCR. A multiplex PCR assay on genomic DNA amplified the CDR3 region of rearranged TCR beta genes. Amplified TCR beta libraries were sequenced as 87-base-pair reads on the Illumina HiSeq System. As for the authors' bioinformatics: A later analysis tallied 80 million to 95 million unique TCR beta chains across the 666 repertoires, and about 12 million of those chains were shared by two or more donors. Raw reads were error-corrected and collapsed into unique sequences with a nearest-neighbor algorithm that merged closely related sequences to remove PCR and sequencing errors. V, D and J gene segments were assigned by aligning CDR3 sequences to IMGT reference sequences. Each retained sequence needed at least a six-nucleotide match to both a V gene segment and a J gene segment. Rearrangements were called productive when the CDR3 lacked stop codons and stayed in frame with V and J; all others were non-productive. Following IMGT convention, CDR3 was defined as the stretch from the second conserved V-encoded cysteine to the conserved J-encoded phenylalanine. In an earlier analysis of 500 to 650 of the donors, sequences lacking an unambiguous match to a single V gene segment were excluded. In an earlier analysis of 587 of the donors, V segments were called functional above 56.7% productive rearrangements and were called segregating when the between-donor standard deviation exceeded 5%. To diagnose cytomegalovirus status from the catalog of TCR beta chain sequences, a statistical classification framework was built. In a later analysis, V and J genes were assigned by comparing TCR nucleotide sequences against IMGT/GENE-DB human TR gene sequences. Using the TCRdist pipeline, a later analysis assigned CDR3 sequences along with most-parsimonious VDJ recombination scenarios. In a later analysis, each TCR beta chain was defined by its CDR3 amino acid sequence together with its V-gene family, and reads lacking a unique V-gene family were excluded. As a way to deal with suspected cross-contamination and a sequencing artifact, a later analysis dropped 592 nucleotide sequences that were highly shared and had low generation probability. In a later analysis, a clonal expansion index for each public chain was calculated from normalized within-repertoire ranks of inferred template counts. In a later analysis, generation probabilities were computed with a VDJ recombination model fitted to out-of-frame rearrangements, and the resulting probabilities were checked against IGoR. Hypergeometric tests were used in a later analysis to score TCR-TCR, TCR-HLA and TCR-CMV co-occurrence, with a repertoire-size bias correction applied to the TCR pairs. In a later analysis, false discovery rates were estimated by permuting HLA or CMV assignments 20 times. In a later analysis, co-occurring TCRs were grouped using DBSCAN, with TCRdist sequence similarity added in when clustering inside HLA-allele-positive subsets. Repertoires with fewer than 30,000 or more than 120,000 public chains, plus five repertoires with anomalous nucleotide sharing, were excluded from co-occurrence clustering. Here the immuneACCESS table is served through TCRdb, limited to in-frame sequences with V and J called. Missing clones are a known gap in these copies; in checked studies unresolved V genes cover under half, and the rest lacks a known reason. V, J and clone size reflect that table, while D and trimming were determined from the DNA. The sample has roughly 100,000 clones on record, 83% of them singletons. The biggest ten clones account for approximately 6.1% of the sample.

In total, roughly 670 healthy bone marrow donors made up the cohort. Cohort members were all nominally healthy when sampled, although unrecorded immune exposures were likely present. The donor tested CMV seronegative, placing the donor among the 350 to 400 seronegative members of the cohort. Each donor provided a peripheral blood sample, and peripheral blood mononuclear cells were used for TCR beta sequencing. Genomic DNA was extracted from the blood cell samples with the Qiagen DNeasy Blood Extraction Kit. The rearrangement combines TRBV7-9 with TRBJ1-3; the D gene is unclear. The receptor comes from a man aged 18 to 30 in good health and CMV-seronegative. Sample: PBMCs. The DNA sequence is given as TGTGCCAGCAGCCCGGTTTCTGGAAACACCATATATTTT. It codes for CASSPVSGNTIYF.